The 22 T cell receptor beta chains presented below share a single source sample, sequenced in a study of T cell repertoires in cytomegalovirus infection. These receptors' antigens are unknown. TCRdb fed the reads into MiXCR, producing one record per CDR3 protein. The sample yields about 570,000 distinct CDR3 sequences, approximately 40% seen once. The sample was cultured PBMCs, taken from culture after CMV antigen stimulation. These receptors all stem from a human donor in good health (CMV status not recorded). Some clones in this sample may be carry-over from other donors' samples.

There are a few counts of this clonotype. The chain recombines TRBV20-1 with TRBJ1-2; 9 positions agree with TRBD1. This CDR3 comprises 12 residues. CDR1 and CDR2 from the germline V gene are DFQATT and SNEGSKA (reference sequence). V lost 3 bases, J lost 6 bases, and 2 bases stayed unmatched. DNA of the CDR3: TGCAGTGCTAGGGGGGACAGGGATGGCTACACCTTC. This codes for CSARGDRDGYTF.

The sample holds a few counts of this clonotype. V usage is TRBV6-5 and J usage is TRBJ1-6; D unclear. V was cut by 11 bases and J by 7 bases, with 15 bases left in between. Per germline, CDR1 MNHEY and CDR2 SVGAGI. This CDR3 has 13 amino acids. The CDR3 reads CAGSRNENSPLHF. The CDR3 bases are TGTGCCGGAAGCAGGAATGAGAATTCACCCCTCCACTTT.

This clonotype showed up just a few times. This chain uses TRBV29-1 with TRBJ2-6; tentative D call: TRBD1 (5 bases). Germline V CDR1 and CDR2: SQVTM, ANQGSEA. The V and J ends lost 3 bases and 1 base respectively, with 10 bases between them. The CDR3 has 15 amino acids. CDR3 sequence (DNA): TGCAGCGTTGACAGGGTACAGTCTGGGGCCAACGTCCTGACTTTC. This codes for CSVDRVQSGANVLTF.

This chain joins TRBV5-1 and TRBJ2-5, with D unclear. The CDR3 spans 17 residues. Trimming pared 0 bases from V and 2 bases from J, leaving 17 bases between. The V gene's germline CDR1 is SGHRS and CDR2 YFSETQ. As DNA, the CDR3 is TGCGCCAGCAGCTTGGTCCCAACACGGGCCCAACAAGAGACCCAGTACTTC. Protein sequence: CASSLVPTRAQQETQYF.

This chain joins TRBV7-6 and TRBJ2-7; 8 bases are shared with TRBD1. Trimming at V came to 5 bases and at J to 7 bases, leaving 13 bases not matched to a gene. Germline V gives CDR1 SGHVS, CDR2 FNYEAQ. The CDR3 extends over 15 amino acids. CDR3 sequence: CASSPSGTGNGEQYF. In nucleotides, the CDR3 is TGTGCCAGCAGCCCATCCGGGACAGGTAATGGGGAGCAGTACTTC.

V gene TRBV7-8 combines with J gene TRBJ2-1, with TRBD1 as a possible D gene (5 bases). Germline CDR1 SGHVS, CDR2 FQNEAQ. The CDR3 contains 14 residues. V was trimmed by 1 base and J by 6 bases, leaving 10 bases between them. The CDR3 DNA reads TGTGCCAGCAGCTTAGACTATCAGGGCAATGAGCAGTTCTTC. Its protein product is CASSLDYQGNEQFF.

J is TRBJ2-5 and V is TRBV28; D possibly uses TRBD1 or TRBD2 (5 bases each). The CDR3 loop spans 13 amino acids. Germline loops: CDR1 MDHEN, CDR2 SYDVKM. V lost 7 bases to trimming and J lost 5 bases, with 14 bases between them. The chain's CDR3 is CASNTVWGETQYF. CDR3 coding DNA: TGTGCCAGCAATACAGTTTGGGGGGAGACCCAGTACTTC.

DNA of the CDR3: TGTGCCAGCAGCTGGGCGGGTAGTGCAGATACGCAGTATTTT. Protein product: CASSWAGSADTQYF. This chain joins TRBV5-6 and TRBJ2-3; possibly TRBD2 for D (5 bases). V dropped 3 bases and J dropped 4 bases, with 12 bases sitting between them. CDR1 and CDR2 (germline): SGHDT, YYEEEE. The CDR3 covers 14 residues.

This clonotype has only a few counts. The rearrangement uses TRBV7-2 and TRBJ2-7; 9 bases align to TRBD2. Trimming at V came to 6 bases and at J to 0 bases, leaving 6 bases not matched to a gene. Germline lookup yields CDR1 SGHTA and CDR2 FQGNSA. This CDR3 contains 15 residues. The CDR3 here is CASSPAGGSSYEQYF. In DNA form, the CDR3 reads TGTGCCAGCAGTCCAGCGGGGGGAAGCTCCTACGAGCAGTACTTC.

The rearrangement uses TRBV18 and TRBJ2-3; D could derive from TRBD1 or TRBD2 (6 bases each). The CDR3 is made up of 16 amino acids. V was cut by 2 bases and J by 2 bases, with 14 bases left in between. CDR1 and CDR2 (germline): KGHSH, LQKENI. CDR3 nucleotide sequence: TGTGCCAGCTCACCAGGGGGGCCCTATACCACAGATACGCAGTATTTT. It encodes CASSPGGPYTTDTQYF.

The gene calls are TRBV2 and TRBJ1-1; perhaps TRBD1 as D (6 bases). CDR3 size: 14 residues. Germline V CDR1 and CDR2: SNHLY, FYNNEI. Trimming took 6 bases from V and 0 from J, leaving 11 bases between them. CDR3 region: CASRTPGVNTEAFF. The DNA for the CDR3 is TGTGCCAGCAGAACCCCAGGGGTGAACACTGAAGCTTTCTTT.

This chain links TRBV11-1 with TRBJ2-5; 7 nucleotides agree with TRBD1. Germline V gives CDR1 SGHAT, CDR2 FQDESV (reference sequence). V lost 6 bases, J lost 3 bases, and 4 bases stayed unmatched. This CDR3 comprises 13 residues. CDR3 in amino acids: CASRGTDKETQYF. In DNA form, the CDR3 reads TGTGCCAGCAGAGGGACAGATAAAGAGACCCAGTACTTC.

The genes are TRBV11-2 and TRBJ2-5, with 9 nucleotides matching TRBD1. This CDR3 spans 16 amino acids. With 2 bases clipped from V and 5 bases from J, the junction kept 9 bases outside the gene matches. Germline V lookup: CDR1 SGHAT, CDR2 FQNNGV. In nucleotides, the CDR3 is TGTGCCAGCAGCTTATCGGGGACAGGGTTAGGTGAGACCCAGTACTTC. This gives the protein CASSLSGTGLGETQYF. Full variable domain (outside the CDR3, taken from reference TRBV11-2 and TRBJ2-5): EAGVAQSPRYKIIEKRQSVAFWCNPISGHATLYWYQQILGQGPKLLIQFQNNGVVDDSQLPKDRFSAERLKGVDSTLKIQPAKLEDSAVYLCASSLSGTGLGETQYFGPGTRLLVL.

This clonotype came up a few times. The DNA of the CDR3 is TGTGCCAGCAGCCCGGACAGGGCTAGGCCAACCAATCAGCCCCAGCATTTT. This translates into CASSPDRARPTNQPQHF. The chain is built from TRBV6-2 or TRBV6-3 and TRBJ1-5, with 8 nucleotides matching TRBD1. Trimming took 6 bases from V and 3 from J; bases not matched to a gene: 13. CDR1 and CDR2 (germline): MNHEY, SVGEGT. The CDR3 length is 17 residues.

This clonotype was counted only a few times. The chain recombines TRBV6-6 with TRBJ2-7; weak D call: TRBD1 (6 bases). The CDR3 is 13 residues long. V was clipped by 5 bases and J by 6 bases, with 14 bases between them. The germline V gene has CDR1 MNHNY and CDR2 SVGAGI (reference sequence). The CDR3 is CASSETGLSEQYF. Written as DNA, the CDR3 is TGTGCCAGCAGTGAGACAGGTCTTTCCGAGCAGTACTTC.

This chain joins TRBV6-1 and TRBJ2-5; D may be TRBD1 or TRBD2 (5 bases each). V was trimmed by 0 bases and J by 0 bases, leaving 8 bases between them. This CDR3 spans 15 amino acids. CDR1 and CDR2 (germline): MNHNS, SASEGT. As DNA, the CDR3 is TGTGCCAGCAGTGAAGCGTGGGGGAACCAAGAGACCCAGTACTTC. Protein product: CASSEAWGNQETQYF.

The chain uses TRBV20-1 and TRBJ2-1; D is possibly TRBD2 (6 bases). This CDR3 comprises 14 residues. V shed 3 bases and J shed 0 bases, with 9 bases lying between them. Germline CDR1 DFQATT, CDR2 SNEGSKA (reference sequence). CDR3 DNA: TGCAGTGCTAGCGGAGCGGGCTCCTACAATGAGCAGTTCTTC. Residues: CSASGAGSYNEQFF.

This clonotype was detected a few times. The chain employs TRBV14 and TRBJ1-1; D is undetermined. The CDR3 is 16 residues long. The V and J ends lost 4 bases and 0 bases respectively, with 15 bases between them. Germline CDR1 SGHDN, CDR2 FVKESK. For the CDR3, the DNA is TGTGCCAGCAGCCTGTCGTCTTGGTACCTGAACACTGAAGCTTTCTTT. This sequence encodes CASSLSSWYLNTEAFF. Using reference TRBV14 and TRBJ1-1 for the parts outside the CDR3, the full variable domain is EAGVTQFPSHSVIEKGQTVTLRCDPISGHDNLYWYRRVMGKEIKFLLHFVKESKQDESGMPNNRFLAERTGGTYSTLKVQPAELEDSGVYFCASSLSSWYLNTEAFFGQGTRLTVV.

This clonotype appeared once. The genes are TRBV12-3 or TRBV12-4 and TRBJ2-2; possible D gene TRBD2, 6 bases. The length of the CDR3 is 12 residues. V was shortened by 7 bases and J by 6 bases, with 9 bases between the two germline ends. This CDR3 reads CASNGGPGELFF. DNA of the CDR3: TGTGCCAGCAACGGAGGGCCCGGGGAGCTGTTTTTT.

This chain joins TRBV2 and TRBJ2-1, with 14 positions matching TRBD2. Germline assignment: CDR1 SNHLY and CDR2 FYNNEI. The junction had 2 bases not matched to a gene; V was cut back by 3 bases and J by 1 base. This CDR3 comprises 17 residues. This chain's CDR3 is CASSEGLAGVSYNEQFF. The CDR3 DNA follows: TGTGCCAGCAGTGAGGGACTAGCGGGGGTTTCCTACAATGAGCAGTTCTTC.

This clonotype has just a few counts. This sequence joins TRBV7-6 and TRBJ2-2; D might be TRBD2 (5 bases). Trimming left V 0 bases short and J 4 bases short, with 9 bases between. Germline values: CDR1 SGHVS, CDR2 FNYEAQ. CDR3 length: 15 amino acids. The CDR3 protein is CASSLAGEATGELFF. CDR3 nucleotides: TGTGCCAGCAGCTTAGCGGGAGAAGCCACCGGGGAGCTGTTTTTT.

The CDR3, as DNA: TGCAGTGCTAGAGATTCGGGGGGGGGACGCTGGTACGAGCAGTACTTC. Its protein is CSARDSGGGRWYEQYF. The chain combines TRBV20-1 with TRBJ2-7, with 8 bases fitting TRBD2. The CDR3 is 16 amino acids. With V trimmed by 0 bases and J by 4 bases, 11 bases remained unmatched. Germline assignment: CDR1 DFQATT and CDR2 SNEGSKA (reference sequence).